This T cell receptor beta chain derives from a study of OX40 agonist ivuxolimab in advanced cancers. It was autoimmune disease history or systemic immunosuppression that excluded patients. The table came from immunoSEQ multiplex PCR; TCRdb's copy has only in-frame clones and leaves some out. Here the sample spans just over 90,000 clones, 90% to 95% being singletons. CDR3 size: 14 residues. Germline CDR1 and CDR2: SEHNR and FQNEAQ (reference sequence). The V gene end was trimmed by 8 bases and the J gene end by 1 base; junction bases not matched to a gene: 8. This sequence was found in an adult with an advanced solid tumor such as melanoma, head and neck, liver or kidney cancer. The sample was CD4+ or CD8+ T cells sorted from blood, taken in a trial of the OX40 agonist ivuxolimab. The chain employs TRBV7-9 and TRBJ2-7, with TRBD1 identical over 7 bases. Written as DNA, the CDR3 is TGTGCCAGCGCTCGACGGGACAGTTCCTACGAGCAGTACTTC. This gives the protein CASARRDSSYEQYF.